The rows below give T cell receptor beta chains drawn from one sample of a study of long-term antiretroviral therapy in people with HIV. Profiling relied on immunoSEQ multiplex PCR, and the TCRdb table lists in-frame clones only, not all of them. This table has more than 15,000 clones, 65% to 85% appearing once. Sequenced material: unsorted PBMCs, taken around 1.3 years before starting antiretroviral therapy. These receptor sequences come from a man aged 25 to 40 with HIV. The CDR3 runs from the conserved cysteine through the conserved F or W. A D gene is named only where the DNA matches it firmly. Size is stated for part of the rows, as once, few or many counts, or as a class when the clone is expanded.

>.|TRBJ2-3|.|TRBV13
CASSLFHQDTQYF
TGTGCCAGCAGCTTGTTCCACCAGGATACGCAGTATTTT
>.|TRBJ1-1|.|TRBV6-4
CASSKGDNTEAFF
TGTGCCAGCAGTAAAGGGGATAACACTGAAGCTTTCTTT
>once|TRBJ2-3|.|TRBV7-9
CASSLFRGRADTQYF
TGTGCCAGCAGCTTGTTCAGGGGACGAGCAGATACGCAGTATTTT
>.|TRBJ2-1|TRBD1|TRBV28
CASSIGDRDTNEQFF
TGTGCCAGCAGCATAGGGGACAGGGACACCAATGAGCAGTTCTTC
>.|TRBJ2-3|.|TRBV7-8
CASSLEVVLSTDTQYF
TGTGCCAGCAGCTTAGAGGTAGTACTAAGCACAGATACGCAGTATTTT
>once|TRBJ2-7|TRBD2|TRBV28
CASSLRVGGSEQYF
TGTGCCAGCAGTTTAAGGGTGGGGGGGAGCGAGCAGTACTTC
>.|TRBJ1-1|.|TRBV27
CASTPDRLESQAFF
TGTGCCAGCACTCCAGACAGGTTAGAGAGTCAAGCTTTCTTT
>.|TRBJ2-3|.|TRBV29-1
CSVSSTLSTDTQYF
TGCAGCGTGTCTAGTACCCTAAGCACAGATACGCAGTATTTT
>.|TRBJ1-4|TRBD1|TRBV2
CASSEQGAGFEKLFF
TGTGCCAGCAGTGAACAGGGGGCTGGTTTTGAAAAACTGTTTTTT
>.|TRBJ2-5|.|TRBV7-2
CASSLVSGLQETQYF
TGTGCCAGCAGCTTAGTTAGCGGCCTGCAAGAGACCCAGTACTTC
>few|TRBJ2-1|TRBD1|TRBV6-1
CASSLDRGLFNEQFF
TGTGCCAGCAGTTTAGACAGGGGTCTGTTCAATGAGCAGTTCTTC
>.|TRBJ1-6|.|TRBV7-3
CASSLTGAGNSPLHF
TGTGCCAGCAGCTTAACAGGGGCGGGTAATTCACCCCTCCACTTT
>.|TRBJ2-7|.|TRBV13
CASSGDSWGTYEQYF
TGTGCCAGCAGCGGGGATTCCTGGGGAACCTACGAGCAGTACTTC
>.|TRBJ2-6|.|TRBV9
CASSGGPVGANVLTF
TGTGCCAGCAGTGGAGGGCCGGTAGGGGCCAACGTCCTGACTTTC
>.|TRBJ2-7|TRBD2|TRBV4-1
CASSFSGGPSYEQYF
TGTGCCAGCAGCTTTAGCGGGGGCCCATCCTACGAGCAGTACTTC
>.|TRBJ2-3|.|TRBV5-1
CASSLETSTDTQYF
TGCGCCAGCAGCTTGGAGACTAGCACAGATACGCAGTATTTT
>.|TRBJ2-1|.|TRBV4-3
CASSARSLAVYNEQFF
TGCGCCAGCAGCGCCCGGAGCCTAGCTGTGTACAATGAGCAGTTCTTC
>.|TRBJ2-7|TRBD1|TRBV19
CASSNRDRVYF
TGTGCCAGTAGCAACCGGGACAGGGTGTACTTC
>few|TRBJ2-7|TRBD2|TRBV28
CASMTAGNYEQYF
TGTGCCAGCATGACAGCGGGGAACTACGAGCAGTACTTC
>.|TRBJ2-1|TRBD2|TRBV5-4
CASSFAGGLNEQFF
TGTGCCAGCAGCTTTGCGGGGGGGCTAAATGAGCAGTTCTTC
>.|TRBJ1-1|.|TRBV4-3
CASSQEWQGMNTEAFF
TGCGCCAGCAGCCAAGAATGGCAGGGGATGAACACTGAAGCTTTCTTT
>.|TRBJ1-6|TRBD1|TRBV5-6
CASSGTGVGNSPLHF
TGTGCCAGCAGCGGGACAGGGGTGGGCAATTCACCCCTCCACTTT
>.|TRBJ2-3|.|TRBV27
CASSPPGRYHTDTQYF
TGTGCCAGCAGTCCCCCTGGACGCTACCACACAGATACGCAGTATTTT
>.|TRBJ2-2|.|TRBV11-2
CASSSGLGELFF
TGTGCCAGCAGCTCCGGCTTGGGGGAGCTGTTTTTT
>.|TRBJ2-1|.|TRBV5-1
CASSWDNDEQFF
TGCGCCAGCAGCTGGGATAACGATGAGCAGTTCTTC
>.|TRBJ2-1|.|TRBV9
CASSVEDGAEQFF
TGTGCCAGCAGCGTAGAGGATGGGGCTGAGCAGTTCTTC
>.|TRBJ2-3|.|TRBV7-2
CASSPTRDTDTQYF
TGTGCCAGCAGCCCAACCCGAGACACAGATACGCAGTATTTT
>.|TRBJ1-1|.|TRBV7-8
CASSPRFGDGTEAFF
TGTGCCAGCAGCCCACGATTTGGGGACGGCACTGAAGCTTTCTTT
>.|TRBJ2-5|TRBD1|TRBV29-1
CSVGTAERGTQYF
TGCAGCGTAGGGACAGCCGAAAGAGGGACCCAGTACTTC
>.|TRBJ2-5|.|TRBV7-9
CASSLGDLETQYF
TGTGCCAGCAGCTTAGGTGACCTAGAGACCCAGTACTTC
>.|TRBJ2-7|TRBD1|TRBV4-2
CASSQVTGQGAPEQYF
TGTGCCAGCAGCCAAGTCACGGGACAGGGGGCGCCCGAGCAGTACTTC
>.|TRBJ2-2|.|TRBV7-9
CAGAAITGELFF
TGTGCGGGGGCGGCAATCACCGGGGAGCTGTTTTTT
>.|TRBJ2-1|TRBD2|TRBV15
CATSRDSGLADNEQFF
TGTGCCACCAGCAGAGATTCTGGACTAGCGGACAATGAGCAGTTCTTC
>.|TRBJ2-3|TRBD1|TRBV30
CACRGPSEGQYF
TGTGCCTGCAGGGGGCCCAGCGAGGGGCAGTATTTT
>.|TRBJ1-1|.|TRBV7-9
CASSTNTEAFF
TGTGCCAGCTCTACTAACACTGAAGCTTTCTTT
>medium-sized|TRBJ2-7|.|TRBV4-3
CASSQEMTAATYEQYF
TGCGCCAGCAGCCAAGAAATGACAGCAGCAACCTACGAGCAGTACTTC
>.|TRBJ2-3|TRBD1|TRBV30
CAWSGLLDRRNSTDTQYF
TGTGCCTGGAGTGGTCTTTTGGACAGGAGGAATAGCACAGATACGCAGTATTTT
>.|TRBJ1-1|TRBD1|TRBV29-1
CSVEDLVQGWVGTEAFF
TGCAGCGTTGAAGATCTGGTACAGGGGTGGGTAGGCACTGAAGCTTTCTTT
>.|TRBJ2-2|TRBD1|TRBV19
CASLGGSGTGWTGELFF
TGTGCCAGTTTAGGTGGCTCCGGGACAGGGTGGACCGGGGAGCTGTTTTTT
>.|TRBJ2-2|TRBD2|TRBV9
CASSVVAGGDTGELFF
TGTGCCAGCAGCGTAGTTGCGGGAGGGGACACCGGGGAGCTGTTTTTT
>.|TRBJ1-4|.|TRBV7-7
CASSLGDRNEKLFF
TGTGCCAGCAGCTTGGGAGACAGAAATGAAAAACTGTTTTTT
>few|TRBJ1-2|.|TRBV6-1
CASSERQTYGYTF
TGTGCCAGCAGTGAGAGGCAAACCTATGGCTACACCTTC
>.|TRBJ2-3|TRBD2|TRBV19
CASSISGSWTDTQYF
TGTGCCAGTAGTATCAGCGGGAGTTGGACAGATACGCAGTATTTT
>.|TRBJ2-7|.|TRBV7-2
CASSLDGGRSYEQYF
TGTGCCAGCAGCTTAGACGGGGGCCGCTCCTACGAGCAGTACTTC
>.|TRBJ2-5|.|TRBV5-1
CASSLDGGQETQYF
TGCGCCAGCAGCTTGGATGGGGGTCAAGAGACCCAGTACTTC
>.|TRBJ1-2|.|TRBV28
CASSLPLAGGYTF
TGTGCCAGCAGTTTACCCCTCGCGGGTGGCTACACCTTC
>.|TRBJ1-4|.|TRBV6-5
CASSYGTTFEKLFF
TGTGCCAGCAGTTACGGGACAACATTTGAAAAACTGTTTTTT
>.|TRBJ2-7|.|TRBV27
CASSLFPGYEQYF
TGTGCCAGCAGTTTATTCCCTGGCTACGAGCAGTACTTC
>.|TRBJ2-7|TRBD2|TRBV4-2
CASSALAGESYEQYF
TGTGCCAGCAGCGCCCTAGCGGGAGAGTCCTACGAGCAGTACTTC
>once|TRBJ2-2|TRBD2|TRBV27
CASRRLAGDPNTGELFF
TGTGCCAGCAGAAGACTAGCGGGAGACCCGAACACCGGGGAGCTGTTTTTT
>.|TRBJ2-1|.|TRBV5-1
CASRPPGDANEQFF
TGCGCCAGCCGGCCTCCCGGGGACGCGAATGAGCAGTTCTTC
>.|TRBJ2-7|.|TRBV6-5
CASSYSGQGGYEQYF
TGTGCCAGCAGTTACTCCGGTCAGGGAGGCTACGAGCAGTACTTC
>.|TRBJ2-3|TRBD2|TRBV7-9
CASSLAVAGDKDTQYF
TGTGCCAGCAGCTTGGCGGTAGCGGGAGATAAAGATACGCAGTATTTT
>once|TRBJ2-7|.|TRBV30
CALDLRAGFSYEQYF
TGTGCCCTGGACCTTAGGGCAGGGTTCTCCTACGAGCAGTACTTC
>.|TRBJ1-3|.|TRBV6-1
CASSEALARLPKPGNTIYF
TGTGCCAGCAGTGAAGCGCTTGCTAGATTGCCCAAACCTGGAAACACCATATATTTT
>few|TRBJ2-7|.|TRBV6-6
CASSSSIAGGGGEQYF
TGTGCCAGCAGTTCGTCAATCGCTGGAGGGGGCGGCGAGCAGTACTTC
>.|TRBJ1-2|.|TRBV5-6
CASSPVGTGYTF
TGTGCCAGCAGCCCGGTAGGGACCGGCTACACCTTC
>.|TRBJ2-3|TRBD2|TRBV5-6
CASSDESGGGIDTQYF
TGTGCCAGCAGCGACGAGAGCGGGGGGGGAATAGATACGCAGTATTTT
>.|TRBJ2-3|.|TRBV4-3
CASSQARRDWTDTQYF
TGCGCCAGCAGCCAAGCACGGCGGGACTGGACAGATACGCAGTATTTT
>once|TRBJ2-1|TRBD2|TRBV11-3
CASSQWGTSGSGNEQFF
TGTGCCAGCAGCCAGTGGGGGACTAGCGGGTCGGGGAATGAGCAGTTCTTC